Given below is one T cell receptor beta chain in context. The source of the sample is a study of CD8 T cells in Susac syndrome. The V end lost 6 bases, the J end lost 0 bases, and 14 bases lay between the germline ends. Germline assignment: CDR1 SQVTM and CDR2 ANQGSEA. The CDR3 extends over 14 amino acids. RNA amounts of about 0.5 to 1 ug underwent reverse transcription with random hexamers. An immunoSEQ multiplex PCR generated amplified TCR beta CDR3 products spanning 54 Vbeta and 13 Jbeta. TCRdb used MiXCR to reprocess the immunoSEQ multiplex PCR reads, holding one entry per CDR3 protein. The sample consists of under 350,000 distinct CDR3 sequences, 92% of them appearing once.

The rearrangement joins TRBV29-1 to TRBJ1-1; D might be TRBD1 (6 bases). The TCR sequence derives from a human donor with multiple sclerosis. The sample was CD4+ T cells from PBMCs. For the CDR3, the DNA is TGCAGCGTCAAAATGGACAGTCTGAACACTGAAGCTTTCTTT. This gives the protein CSVKMDSLNTEAFF.